A single sample is the source of the 29 T cell receptor beta chains below, sequenced in a study of T cells in Graves' hyperthyroidism and ophthalmopathy. Amplified regions were TCR beta CDR3 sequences from RNA transcripts. RT-PCR in the first round (using the HTBI primer set) targeted the TCR CDR3. TCRdb redid the calling of the multiplex PCR reads with MiXCR, one entry per CDR3 protein. The repertoire holds nearly 250,000 distinct CDR3 sequences, with approximately 16% as singletons. The sample comprised blood. The source of these receptors is a woman aged 18-30 years with Graves' ophthalmopathy.

This clonotype was seen more than once but under ten times. The chain combines TRBV20-1 with TRBJ1-1; no clear D. The germline CDR1 and CDR2 sequences are DFQATT and SNEGSKA (reference sequence). This CDR3 comprises 11 residues. The V end lost 0 bases, the J end lost 6 bases, and 5 bases lay between the germline ends. The DNA for the CDR3 is TGCAGTGCTAGAGAGGGCCCTGAAGCTTTCTTT. This encodes CSAREGPEAFF.

This clonotype was found many times. CDR3 nucleotide sequence: TGTGCCAGCAGCCCCCCCAGGCTCTCTGGGGCCAACGTCCTGACTTTC. Translation gives CASSPPRLSGANVLTF. The chain has TRBV3-1 and TRBJ2-6; D gene unclear. The CDR3 covers 16 residues. V lost 4 bases and J lost 0, with 10 bases in between. Germline values: CDR1 LGHDT, CDR2 YNNKEL (reference sequence). The full variable domain, in which reference TRBV3-1 and TRBJ2-6 provide the parts outside the CDR3, is DTAVSQTPKYLVTQMGNDKSIKCEQNLGHDTMYWYKQDSKKFLKIMFSYNNKELIINETVPNRFSPKSPDKAHLNLHINSLELGDSAVYFCASSPPRLSGANVLTFGAGSRLTVL.

At least ten counts were recorded for this clonotype. The gene calls are TRBV5-1 and TRBJ2-1; TRBD2 is a possible D gene (6 bases). CDR1 and CDR2 (germline): SGHRS, YFSETQ. This CDR3 is built from 15 residues. V was pared by 0 bases and J by 8 bases, with 15 bases between. CDR3 loop: CASSLVYGGRDEQFF. The CDR3 bases are TGCGCCAGCAGCTTGGTGTACGGGGGTAGGGATGAGCAGTTCTTC. Full variable domain (remainder filled in from reference TRBV5-1 and TRBJ2-1): KAGVTQTPRYLIKTRGQQVTLSCSPISGHRSVSWYQQTPGQGLQFLFEYFSETQRNKGNFPGRFSGRQFSNSRSEMNVSTLELGDSALYLCASSLVYGGRDEQFFGPGTRLTVL.

The J gene is TRBJ2-2, the V gene TRBV25-1; 9 positions match TRBD2. The V gene's germline CDR1 is MGHDK and CDR2 SYGVNS. V was clipped by 1 base and J by 5 bases; unmatched bases: 8. The CDR3 has 17 residues. The CDR3 protein is CASSEFLAGEGTGELFF. The CDR3 DNA sequence: TGTGCCAGCAGTGAATTCTTAGCGGGAGAGGGTACCGGGGAGCTGTTTTTT.

This clonotype was detected a few times. A single base separates this from a much larger clone, so it may be a read error. The genes are TRBV28 and TRBJ2-5, with TRBD1 as a possible D gene (7 bases). The CDR3 totals 14 residues. The germline V gene encodes CDR1 MDHEN and CDR2 SYDVKM. Trimming shortened V by 5 bases and J by 5 bases, and 15 bases separated the two germline ends. The CDR3 region has the DNA TGTGCCAGCAGTAGAGCAGGGGGGCAGGAGACCCAGTACTTC. It translates to CASSRAGGQETQYF.

This clonotype was counted many times. This chain connects TRBV6-1 to TRBJ1-4, with D hard to call. CDR1 and CDR2 from the germline V gene are MNHNS and SASEGT. CDR3 size: 15 residues. V was clipped by 8 bases and J by 4 bases, with 17 bases between them. Here the CDR3 reads CASSLTIRGNEKLFF. DNA for the CDR3: TGTGCCAGCTCCCTTACGATCCGGGGTAATGAAAAACTGTTTTTT.

This clonotype appeared many times. The chain is built from TRBV29-1 and TRBJ2-3; the D call may be TRBD1 or TRBD2 (5 bases each). Trimming took 0 bases from V and 8 from J, leaving 15 bases between them. Germline CDR1 is SQVTM and CDR2 is ANQGSEA. The CDR3 spans 14 residues. In DNA form, the CDR3 reads TGCAGCGTTGAAGATACGTCCGTTGGGGGTACGCAGTATTTT. This gives the protein CSVEDTSVGGTQYF.

V usage is TRBV20-1 and J usage is TRBJ2-4; D unclear. CDR3 size: 12 residues. Trimming shortened V by 7 bases and J by 7 bases, and 14 bases separated the two germline ends. The germline CDR1 and CDR2 sequences are DFQATT and SNEGSKA (reference sequence). The CDR3 coding sequence is TGCAGTGGTCTCAGATCGGCCAACATTCAGTACTTC. Translation gives CSGLRSANIQYF.

This clonotype was observed many times. The chain is built from TRBV28 and TRBJ2-2, with D uncertain. V lost 6 bases, J lost 7 bases, and 6 bases lay in between. The CDR3 contains 11 residues. Germline lookup yields CDR1 MDHEN and CDR2 SYDVKM. The CDR3 is CASRSIGELFF. The DNA of the CDR3 is TGTGCCAGCAGATCGATCGGGGAGCTGTTTTTT.

This clonotype appeared many times. The V gene is TRBV20-1, the J gene TRBJ1-1; tentative D call: TRBD1 (5 bases). V shed 3 bases and J shed 0 bases, with 8 bases lying between them. The CDR3 runs to 13 residues. CDR1 is DFQATT, CDR2 SNEGSKA, per germline (reference sequence). In nucleotides, the CDR3 is TGCAGTGCTAGGGGGGGAATGAACACTGAAGCTTTCTTT. It codes for CSARGGMNTEAFF.

The sample holds many counts of this clonotype. This chain links TRBV2 with TRBJ2-1; D may be TRBD2 (6 bases). The V and J ends lost 4 bases and 5 bases respectively, with 12 bases between them. CDR3 size: 14 residues. CDR1 SNHLY and CDR2 FYNNEI come from the germline V gene. This CDR3 is CASSGDLGDNEQFF. CDR3 coding DNA: TGTGCCAGCAGTGGGGACTTAGGGGACAATGAGCAGTTCTTC.

This clonotype was picked up a small number of times. V usage is TRBV9 and J usage is TRBJ2-7, with unresolved D. The germline V and J ends were trimmed by 4 bases and 3 bases, with 23 bases remaining between them. Germline V gives CDR1 SGDLS, CDR2 YYNGEE. This CDR3 contains 17 residues. CDR3 sequence: CASSNRPYTTYLYEQYF. As DNA, the CDR3 is TGTGCCAGCAGCAACCGCCCTTATACAACATATCTCTACGAGCAGTACTTC.

The chain is built from TRBV18 and TRBJ1-4, with TRBD1 as a possible D gene (6 bases). Trimming cost V 6 bases and J 5 bases, with 10 bases left between them. This CDR3 region has 13 residues. Germline lookup yields CDR1 KGHSH and CDR2 LQKENI. CDR3 loop: CASSPGQNEKLFF. The CDR3 bases are TGTGCCAGCTCGCCTGGACAGAATGAAAAACTGTTTTTT.

The V call is TRBV2, the J call TRBJ1-1; 12 nucleotides line up with TRBD1. There are 14 residues in the CDR3. CDR1 is SNHLY, CDR2 FYNNEI, per germline. The V gene end was trimmed by 6 bases and the J gene end by 8 bases; junction bases not matched to a gene: 7. CDR3 sequence (DNA): TGTGCCAGCAGAACCGGGACAGGGGGCTTGGAAGCTTTCTTT. This codes for CASRTGTGGLEAFF.

This clonotype has at least ten counts. The genes are TRBV28 and TRBJ1-6; 9 bases align to TRBD1. CDR3 length: 19 residues. Germline values: CDR1 MDHEN, CDR2 SYDVKM. The ends lost 1 base at V and 7 bases at J; junction bases unmatched: 14. CDR3 sequence (DNA): TGTGCCAGCAGTTTATTCTTCTGGTCCCTGGGACAGGGAAATTCACCCCTCCACTTT. Its protein product is CASSLFFWSLGQGNSPLHF.

The rearrangement joins TRBV4-1 to TRBJ2-1, with a possible D match to TRBD2 (6 bases). Trimming pared 1 base from V and 3 bases from J, leaving 13 bases between. This CDR3 has 16 residues. Germline-derived CDR1 and CDR2 are MGHRA and YSYEKL. CDR3: CASSQVRRGNYNEQFF. The CDR3 DNA is TGCGCCAGCAGCCAAGTCAGACGGGGGAACTACAATGAGCAGTTCTTC.

This clonotype was counted many times. CDR3 DNA sequence: TGTGCCAGCAGCCCTCGACGGACGGACATGAACACTGAAGCTTTCTTT. This sequence encodes CASSPRRTDMNTEAFF. The chain recombines TRBV3-1 with TRBJ1-1; possible D gene TRBD1, 5 bases. The germline gives CDR1 LGHDT, CDR2 YNNKEL (reference sequence). Trimming cost V 4 bases and J 0 bases, with 15 bases left between them. CDR3 length: 16 amino acids. Together with reference TRBV3-1 and TRBJ1-1, the CDR3 gives the full variable domain: DTAVSQTPKYLVTQMGNDKSIKCEQNLGHDTMYWYKQDSKKFLKIMFSYNNKELIINETVPNRFSPKSPDKAHLNLHINSLELGDSAVYFCASSPRRTDMNTEAFFGQGTRLTVV.

There are many counts of this clonotype. The gene calls are TRBV18 and TRBJ1-2; no clear D gene. Trimming took 3 bases from V and 9 from J, leaving 14 bases between them. The germline gives CDR1 KGHSH, CDR2 LQKENI. The CDR3 loop spans 13 amino acids. The CDR3 coding sequence is TGTGCCAGCTCACCCGGAGGGCTCAGAAGCTACACCTTC. It codes for CASSPGGLRSYTF.

There are many counts of this clonotype. The chain employs TRBV11-2 and TRBJ2-7; D assignment may be TRBD1 or TRBD2 (5 bases each). Per the germline V gene, CDR1 is SGHAT and CDR2 is FQNNGV. The CDR3 is made up of 15 amino acids. Between the trimmed V and J ends, which lost 6 bases and 2 bases, there was a span of 17 bases. CDR3 coding DNA: TGTGCCAGCAGAAGACGGGACGCTCAGCCCTACGAGCAGTACTTC. Amino acid sequence: CASRRRDAQPYEQYF.

This chain uses TRBV12-3 or TRBV12-4 with TRBJ1-5; D is uncertain. CDR3 length: 14 residues. V was shortened by 3 bases and J by 3 bases, with 9 bases between the two germline ends. As DNA, the CDR3 is TGTGCCAGCAGTTTGGTCACAGCCAATCAGCCCCAGCATTTT. It encodes CASSLVTANQPQHF.

This clonotype came up a few times. The CDR3 DNA follows: TGCGCCAGCAGCCAGGCCTTTGGAGATGGCTACACCTTC. This gives the protein CASSQAFGDGYTF. The chain combines TRBV4-1 with TRBJ1-2; D gene ambiguous. This CDR3 region has 13 residues. The V gene's germline CDR1 is MGHRA and CDR2 YSYEKL. V lost 3 bases to trimming and J lost 6 bases, with 11 bases between them.

This clonotype has ten or more counts. This chain uses TRBV4-3 with TRBJ2-7; D not resolved. The CDR3 contains 15 residues. The ends were cut back, 0 bases at V and 1 base at J, with 10 bases in the middle. Germline V CDR1 and CDR2: LGHNA, YSLEER. The CDR3 DNA sequence: TGCGCCAGCAGCCAAGAGTACGCCACATCCTACGAGCAGTACTTC. Translating gives CASSQEYATSYEQYF.

With regard to this clonotype: This may arise from a read error, as a much more abundant clone is one base away. The DNA of the CDR3 is TGTGCCAGCAGCTTGGGGACAGGGGGCTTGCTTGGCTACACCTTC. Protein sequence: CASSLGTGGLLGYTF. This rearrangement joins TRBV5-6 to TRBJ1-2, with 11 bases lining up with TRBD1. Per germline, CDR1 SGHDT and CDR2 YYEEEE. The junction had 5 bases not matched to a gene; V was cut back by 0 bases and J by 7 bases. The CDR3 covers 15 residues.

This clonotype was counted many times. The genes are TRBV20-1 and TRBJ2-1, with 9 bases lining up with TRBD2. This CDR3 region has 16 residues. Looked up from germline, CDR1 is DFQATT and CDR2 is SNEGSKA (reference sequence). With 0 bases clipped from V and 4 bases from J, the junction kept 7 bases outside the gene matches. The CDR3 region is CSARDLPSGMYNEQFF. The DNA of the CDR3 is TGCAGTGCTAGAGATTTGCCTAGCGGGATGTACAATGAGCAGTTCTTC.

In the case of this clonotype: A junction end diverges from the germline sequence, so it may reflect a read error. The chain combines TRBV28 with TRBJ1-6, with a possible D match to TRBD1 (5 bases). Germline CDR1 is MDHEN and CDR2 is SYDVKM. The CDR3 is 14 residues long. The CDR3 spells CASSPTGAISPPHF. CDR3 sequence (DNA): TGTGCCAGCAGTCCTACCGGGGCAATTTCACCCCCCCACTTT.

This clonotype has ten or more counts. This chain links TRBV6-2 or TRBV6-3 with TRBJ2-1; D call uncertain. This CDR3 contains 15 residues. V was cut by 0 bases and J by 1 base, with 7 bases left in between. Germline assignment: CDR1 MNHEY and CDR2 SVGEGT. The CDR3 DNA follows: TGTGCCAGCAGTTACTCGTGGGTATCCTACAATGAGCAGTTCTTC. Protein product: CASSYSWVSYNEQFF.

This clonotype has at least ten counts. The genes are TRBV20-1 and TRBJ2-1, with 12 bases identical to TRBD2. Unmatched junction bases numbered 7, after V lost 6 bases and J lost 4 bases. The CDR3 contains 15 residues. In germline, CDR1 is DFQATT, CDR2 SNEGSKA (reference sequence). CDR3 region: CSARRLAGAYNEQFF. The CDR3 DNA reads as TGCAGTGCGCGAAGACTAGCGGGAGCTTACAATGAGCAGTTCTTC.

This clonotype appeared a few times. The chain joins TRBV9 to TRBJ2-5, with TRBD1 identical over 7 bases. The trim removed 0 bases at V and 2 bases at J, leaving 7 bases unmatched. This CDR3 contains 16 residues. Germline V lookup: CDR1 SGDLS, CDR2 YYNGEE. The CDR3 DNA is TGTGCCAGCAGCGTAGGTTTAAGGGGGCAGCAAGAGACCCAGTACTTC. It encodes CASSVGLRGQQETQYF.

This clonotype has a count of ten or more. The chain links TRBV20-1 to TRBJ2-7; D unclear. The V end was cut by 0 bases, the J end by 1 base, with 7 bases between. The CDR3 spans 13 residues. Germline V gives CDR1 DFQATT, CDR2 SNEGSKA (reference sequence). The CDR3 protein is CSARDHRSYEQYF. The DNA of the CDR3 is TGCAGTGCTAGAGATCACCGGTCCTACGAGCAGTACTTC.